This T cell receptor beta chain emerged from a study of blood T cell dynamics during melanoma immunotherapy. Overall study context: Standard first-line treatment here was pembrolizumab or nivolumab plus ipilimumab in metastatic melanoma.

A fixed DNA input of around 0.35 ug was used per bulk PBMC sample. TCRdb's table, derived via immunoSEQ multiplex PCR, lists solely in-frame clones and lacks some. The table shows about 7,000 clones, with 81% occurring only once. CDR3 length: 17 residues. Trimming at V came to 5 bases and at J to 4 bases, leaving 10 bases not matched to a gene. CDR1 and CDR2 (germline): MDHEN, SYDVKM. Time point meaning: week 3, after first cycle of checkpoint inhibitor. At 12 weeks after first infusion, RECIST 1.1 defined response for most patients. Patients had no prior systemic cancer treatment, immunosuppressants or other active cancers.

The sequencing here drew on blood, taken from a patient treated with checkpoint blockade. The receptor comes from a human donor with melanoma. The genes are TRBV28 and TRBJ2-3; 12 bases align to TRBD1. Written as DNA, the CDR3 is TGTGCCAGCAGTCATACAACCGGGACAGGGGGCTCAGATACGCAGTATTTT. Amino acids: CASSHTTGTGGSDTQYF.